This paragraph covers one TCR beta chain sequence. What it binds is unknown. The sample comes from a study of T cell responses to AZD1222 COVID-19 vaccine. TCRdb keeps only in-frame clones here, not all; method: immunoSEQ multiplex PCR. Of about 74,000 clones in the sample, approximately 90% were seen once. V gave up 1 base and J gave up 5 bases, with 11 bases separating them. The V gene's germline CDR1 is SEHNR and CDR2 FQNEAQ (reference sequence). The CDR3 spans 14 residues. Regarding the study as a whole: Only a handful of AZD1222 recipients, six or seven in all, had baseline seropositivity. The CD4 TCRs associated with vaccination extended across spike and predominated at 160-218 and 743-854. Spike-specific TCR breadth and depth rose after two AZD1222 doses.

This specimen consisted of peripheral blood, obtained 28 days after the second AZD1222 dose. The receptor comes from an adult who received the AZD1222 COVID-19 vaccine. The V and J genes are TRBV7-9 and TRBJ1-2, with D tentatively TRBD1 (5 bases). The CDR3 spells CASSLGRGEYGYTF. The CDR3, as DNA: TGTGCCAGCAGCTTAGGAAGGGGTGAATATGGCTACACCTTC.